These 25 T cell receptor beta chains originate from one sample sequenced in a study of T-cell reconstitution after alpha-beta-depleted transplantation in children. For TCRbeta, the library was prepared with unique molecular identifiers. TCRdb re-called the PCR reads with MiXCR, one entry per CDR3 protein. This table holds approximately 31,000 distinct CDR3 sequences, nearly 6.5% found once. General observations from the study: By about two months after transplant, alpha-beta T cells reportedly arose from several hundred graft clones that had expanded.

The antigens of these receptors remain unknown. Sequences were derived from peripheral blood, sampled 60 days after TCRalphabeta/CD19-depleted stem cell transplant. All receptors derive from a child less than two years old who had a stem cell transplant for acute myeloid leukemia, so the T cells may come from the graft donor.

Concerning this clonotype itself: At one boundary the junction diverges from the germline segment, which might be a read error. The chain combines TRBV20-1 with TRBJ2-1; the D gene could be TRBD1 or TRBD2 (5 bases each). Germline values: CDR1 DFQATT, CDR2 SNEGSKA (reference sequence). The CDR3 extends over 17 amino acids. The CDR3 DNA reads TGCTGTGCTTGGGGAAGGGCGCTGGGGGTCTCCTACAATGAGCAGTTCTTC. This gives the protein CCAWGRALGVSYNEQFF.

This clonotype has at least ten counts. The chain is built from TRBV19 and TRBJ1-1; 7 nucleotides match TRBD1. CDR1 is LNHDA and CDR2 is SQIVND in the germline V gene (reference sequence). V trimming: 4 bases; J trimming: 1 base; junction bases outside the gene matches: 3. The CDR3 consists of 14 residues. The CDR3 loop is CASSRQGANTEAFF. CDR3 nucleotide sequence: TGTGCCAGTAGTAGACAGGGAGCGAACACTGAAGCTTTCTTT.

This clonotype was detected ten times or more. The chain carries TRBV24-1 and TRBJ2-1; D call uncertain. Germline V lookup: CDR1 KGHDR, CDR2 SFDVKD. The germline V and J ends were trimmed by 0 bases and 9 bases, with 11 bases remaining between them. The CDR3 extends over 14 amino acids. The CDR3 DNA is TGTGCCACCAGTGATTTGGCTCCTGTTGGTGAGCAGTTCTTC. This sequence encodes CATSDLAPVGEQFF.

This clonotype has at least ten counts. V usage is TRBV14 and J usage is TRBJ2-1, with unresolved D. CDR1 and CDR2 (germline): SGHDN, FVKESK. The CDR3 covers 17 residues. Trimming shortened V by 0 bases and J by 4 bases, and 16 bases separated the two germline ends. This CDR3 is CASSQEGILPTYNEQFF. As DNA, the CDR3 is TGTGCCAGCAGCCAAGAAGGGATTCTACCGACGTACAATGAGCAGTTCTTC.

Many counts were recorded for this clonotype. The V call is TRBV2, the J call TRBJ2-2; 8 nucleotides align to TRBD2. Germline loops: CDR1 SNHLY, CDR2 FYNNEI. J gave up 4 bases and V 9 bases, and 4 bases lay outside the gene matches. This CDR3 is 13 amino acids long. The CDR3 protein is CARGTSTTGELFF. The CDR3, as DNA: TGTGCCAGAGGGACTAGTACCACCGGGGAGCTGTTTTTT.

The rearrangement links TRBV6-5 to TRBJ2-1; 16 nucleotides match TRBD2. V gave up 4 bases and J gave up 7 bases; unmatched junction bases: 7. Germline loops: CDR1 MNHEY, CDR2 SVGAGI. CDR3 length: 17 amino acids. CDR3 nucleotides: TGTGCCAGCAGTTGGGGGACTAGCGGGGGGGCCGGGAATGAGCAGTTCTTC. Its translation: CASSWGTSGGAGNEQFF.

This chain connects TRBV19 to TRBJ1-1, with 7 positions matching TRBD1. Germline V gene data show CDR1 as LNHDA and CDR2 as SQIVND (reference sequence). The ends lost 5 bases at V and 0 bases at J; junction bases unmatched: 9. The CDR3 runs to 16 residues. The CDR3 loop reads CASSPGTAYLNTEAFF. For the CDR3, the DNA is TGTGCCAGTAGTCCAGGGACAGCATATTTGAACACTGAAGCTTTCTTT.

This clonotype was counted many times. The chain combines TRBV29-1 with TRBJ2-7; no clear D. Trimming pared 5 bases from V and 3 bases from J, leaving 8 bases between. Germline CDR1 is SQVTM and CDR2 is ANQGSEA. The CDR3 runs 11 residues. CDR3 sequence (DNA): TGCAGCGTTTCCATCCGCTACGAGCAGTACTTC. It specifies CSVSIRYEQYF.

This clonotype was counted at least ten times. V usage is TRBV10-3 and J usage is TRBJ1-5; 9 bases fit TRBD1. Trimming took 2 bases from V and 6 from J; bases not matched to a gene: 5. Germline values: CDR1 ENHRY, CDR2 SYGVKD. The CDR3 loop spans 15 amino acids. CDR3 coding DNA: TGTGCCATCAGTGAGCCGGAGACAGGGGGTCAGCCCCAGCATTTT. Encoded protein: CAISEPETGGQPQHF.

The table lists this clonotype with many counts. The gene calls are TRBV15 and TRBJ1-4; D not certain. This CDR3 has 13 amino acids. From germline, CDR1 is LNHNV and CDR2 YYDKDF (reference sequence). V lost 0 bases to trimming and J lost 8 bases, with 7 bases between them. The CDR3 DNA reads TGTGCCACCAGCAGAGAGGTCAGAGAAAAACTGTTTTTT. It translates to CATSREVREKLFF.

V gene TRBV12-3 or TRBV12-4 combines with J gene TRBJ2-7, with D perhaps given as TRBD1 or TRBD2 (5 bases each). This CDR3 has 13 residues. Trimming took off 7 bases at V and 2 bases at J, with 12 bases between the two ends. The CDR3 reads CASKDGGTYEQYF. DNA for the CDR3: TGTGCCAGCAAAGATGGGGGAACCTACGAGCAGTACTTC.

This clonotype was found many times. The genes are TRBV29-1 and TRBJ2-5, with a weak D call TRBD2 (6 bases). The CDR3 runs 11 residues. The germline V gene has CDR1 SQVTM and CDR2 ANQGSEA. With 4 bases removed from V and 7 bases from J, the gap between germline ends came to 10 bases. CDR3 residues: CSVGGDRTQYF. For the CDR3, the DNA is TGCAGCGTTGGGGGGGACCGGACCCAGTACTTC.

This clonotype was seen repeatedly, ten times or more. The chain's CDR3 is CASSPRTGSYEQYF. Written as DNA, the CDR3 is TGCGCCAGCAGCCCCCGGACAGGTTCCTACGAGCAGTACTTC. V gene TRBV4-3 combines with J gene TRBJ2-7; 7 nucleotides agree with TRBD1. With V trimmed by 4 bases and J by 1 base, 4 bases remained unmatched. Germline CDR1 is LGHNA and CDR2 is YSLEER. This CDR3 has 14 residues.

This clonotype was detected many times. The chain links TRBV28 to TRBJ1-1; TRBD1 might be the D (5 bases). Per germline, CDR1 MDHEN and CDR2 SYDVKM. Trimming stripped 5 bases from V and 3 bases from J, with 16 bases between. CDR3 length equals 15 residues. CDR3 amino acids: CASSAHFSGDTEAFF. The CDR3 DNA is TGTGCCAGCAGTGCCCATTTTTCGGGGGACACTGAAGCTTTCTTT.

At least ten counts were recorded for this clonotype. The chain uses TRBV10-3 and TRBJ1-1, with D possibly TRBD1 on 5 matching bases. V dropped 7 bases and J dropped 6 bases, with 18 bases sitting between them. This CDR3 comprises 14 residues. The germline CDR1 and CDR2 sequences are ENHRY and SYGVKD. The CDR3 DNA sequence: TGTGCCATCACCGTGACAGTCCCGTTCGCTGAAGCTTTCTTT. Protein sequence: CAITVTVPFAEAFF.

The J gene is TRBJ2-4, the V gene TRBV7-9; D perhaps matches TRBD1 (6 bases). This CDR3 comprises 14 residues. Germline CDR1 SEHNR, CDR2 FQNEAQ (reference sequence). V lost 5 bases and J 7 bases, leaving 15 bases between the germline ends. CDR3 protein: CASSVLRGVNIQYF. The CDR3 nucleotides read TGTGCCAGCAGCGTACTCAGGGGAGTGAACATTCAGTACTTC.

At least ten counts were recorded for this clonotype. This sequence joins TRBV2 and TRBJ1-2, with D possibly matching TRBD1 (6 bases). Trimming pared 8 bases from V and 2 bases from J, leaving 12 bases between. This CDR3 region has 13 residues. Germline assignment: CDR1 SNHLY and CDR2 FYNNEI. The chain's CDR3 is CASPRGGNYGYTF. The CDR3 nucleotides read TGTGCCAGCCCCCGCGGGGGCAACTATGGCTACACCTTC.

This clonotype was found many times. CDR3 nucleotides: TGTGCCAGCGTAGGACAGAACATTCAGTACTTC. Residues: CASVGQNIQYF. The genes are TRBV27 and TRBJ2-4, with a possible D match to TRBD1 (6 bases). CDR3 length equals 11 residues. CDR1 is MNHEY and CDR2 is SMNVEV in the germline V gene (reference sequence). The V end lost 8 bases, the J end lost 7 bases, and 9 bases lay between the germline ends.

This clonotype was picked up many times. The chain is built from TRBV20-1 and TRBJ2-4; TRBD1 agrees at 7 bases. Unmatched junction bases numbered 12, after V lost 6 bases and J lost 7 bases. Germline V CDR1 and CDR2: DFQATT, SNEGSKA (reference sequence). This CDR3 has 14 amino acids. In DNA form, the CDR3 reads TGCAGTGCGTTATTGACAGGGACGATTAACATTCAGTACTTC. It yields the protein CSALLTGTINIQYF.

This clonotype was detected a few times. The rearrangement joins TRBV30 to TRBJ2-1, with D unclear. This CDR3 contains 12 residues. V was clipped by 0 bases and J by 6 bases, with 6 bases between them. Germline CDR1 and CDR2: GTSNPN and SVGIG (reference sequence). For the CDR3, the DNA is TGTGCCTGGAGTGTAAGCGCCAATGAGCAGTTCTTC. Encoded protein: CAWSVSANEQFF.

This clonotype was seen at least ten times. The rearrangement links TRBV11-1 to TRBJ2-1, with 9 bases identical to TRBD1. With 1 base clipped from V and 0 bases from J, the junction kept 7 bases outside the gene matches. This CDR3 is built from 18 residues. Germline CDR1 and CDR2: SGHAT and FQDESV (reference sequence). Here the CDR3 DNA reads TGTGCCAGCAGCTTAGACTTCCGGGACAGGGTCTCCTACAATGAGCAGTTCTTC. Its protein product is CASSLDFRDRVSYNEQFF. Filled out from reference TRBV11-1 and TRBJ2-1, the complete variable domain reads EAEVAQSPRYKITEKSQAVAFWCDPISGHATLYWYRQILGQGPELLVQFQDESVVDDSQLPKDRFSAERLKGVDSTLKIQPAELGDSAMYLCASSLDFRDRVSYNEQFFGPGTRLTVL.

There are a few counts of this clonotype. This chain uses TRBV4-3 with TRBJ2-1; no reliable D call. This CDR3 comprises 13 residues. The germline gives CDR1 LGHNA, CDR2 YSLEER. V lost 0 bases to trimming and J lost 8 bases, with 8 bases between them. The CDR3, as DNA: TGCGCCAGCAGCCAAGATCAGGCTTATGAGCAGTTCTTC. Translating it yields CASSQDQAYEQFF.

CDR3 sequence (DNA): TGCAGTGCTAGAGATTTACAGGGAGGCAATCAGCCCCAGCATTTT. Its protein is CSARDLQGGNQPQHF. V usage is TRBV20-1 and J usage is TRBJ1-5, with D possibly matching TRBD1 (6 bases). This CDR3 is 15 amino acids long. Germline CDR1 reads DFQATT; CDR2 reads SNEGSKA (reference sequence). Trimming took off 0 bases at V and 2 bases at J, with 11 bases between the two ends.

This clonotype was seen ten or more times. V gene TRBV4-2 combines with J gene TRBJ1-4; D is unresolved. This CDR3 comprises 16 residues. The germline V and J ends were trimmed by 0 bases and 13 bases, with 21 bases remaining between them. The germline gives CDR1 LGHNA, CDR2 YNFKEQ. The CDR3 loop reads CASSQDVARVNNGLFF. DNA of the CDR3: TGTGCCAGCAGCCAAGATGTGGCACGAGTCAATAATGGACTGTTTTTT.

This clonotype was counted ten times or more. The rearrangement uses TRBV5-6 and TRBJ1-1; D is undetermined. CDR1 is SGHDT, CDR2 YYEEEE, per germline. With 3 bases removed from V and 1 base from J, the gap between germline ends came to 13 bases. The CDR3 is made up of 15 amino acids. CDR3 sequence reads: CASSSLASGNTEAFF. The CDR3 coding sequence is TGTGCCAGCAGCTCGCTCGCGAGTGGGAACACTGAAGCTTTCTTT.